Sequencing of this T cell receptor beta chain was carried out in a study of T cell responses to AZD1222 COVID-19 vaccine. CDR1 is MNHEY and CDR2 is SVGAGI in the germline V gene. This CDR3 contains 14 residues. V was trimmed by 5 bases and J by 4 bases, leaving 14 bases between them. Assay used: immunoSEQ multiplex PCR; TCRdb lists only in-frame clones, some missing. The sample carries around 110,000 clones, 90% recorded once. This clone was picked up one time. This TCR was sampled from an adult in good health. V and J are TRBV6-5 and TRBJ1-2; a possible D gene is TRBD1 (5 bases). Sequenced material: peripheral blood, taken on day 0 of AZD1222 vaccination. Here the CDR3 DNA reads TGTGCCAGCAGTACCGCGGGGACGAGCTATGGCTACACCTTC. Its translation is CASSTAGTSYGYTF.